This is a list of T cell receptor beta chains from one sample in a study of T cell responses to AZD1222 COVID-19 vaccine. Profiled with immunoSEQ multiplex PCR; TCRdb holds only in-frame clones, not every one. Among 85,000 to 120,000 clones, around 90% were seen once, and the ten largest hold 5.1%. The sequenced sample was peripheral blood, obtained on day 0 of AZD1222 vaccination. The receptors originated from an adult in good health. Each CDR3 is given with its conserved first and last residue. The D gene is left open where the match is weak. Size values are once, few and many counts, or a class for expanded clones, and some rows have none.

clone_size,j_call,cdr3_length,v_call,d_call,cdr3_aa,cdr3_nt
-,TRBJ2-1,15,TRBV5-6,TRBD1,CASTPTGGIYNEQFF,TGTGCCAGCACCCCGACAGGGGGAATATACAATGAGCAGTTCTTC
-,TRBJ1-1,13,TRBV18,-,CASSPGLITEAFF,TGTGCCAGCTCACCAGGTTTGATCACTGAAGCTTTCTTT
-,TRBJ2-7,13,TRBV7-9,-,CASRIDGPYEQYF,TGTGCCAGCAGGATCGACGGACCGTACGAGCAGTACTTC
-,TRBJ2-1,15,TRBV5-4,-,CASSLGAPGYNEQFF,TGTGCCAGCAGCTTGGGGGCCCCCGGGTACAATGAGCAGTTCTTC
-,TRBJ2-5,18,TRBV15,-,CATSRRGSSGSYQETQYF,TGTGCCACCAGCCGACGAGGAAGTAGCGGATCGTACCAAGAGACCCAGTACTTC
-,TRBJ2-5,14,TRBV28,-,CASSNQRGVETQYF,TGTGCCAGCAGTAACCAGAGGGGGGTGGAGACCCAGTACTTC
-,TRBJ2-7,14,TRBV18,TRBD2,CASSSGGTTYEQYF,TGTGCCAGCTCCTCGGGAGGGACCACTTACGAGCAGTACTTC
-,TRBJ1-6,18,TRBV6-2/TRBV6-3,TRBD1,CASSHITGTAIYNSPLHF,TGTGCCAGCAGTCATATAACCGGGACAGCTATCTATAATTCACCCCTCCACTTT
-,TRBJ2-7,15,TRBV7-3,TRBD2,CASSPREAGGYEQYF,TGTGCCAGCAGTCCCAGGGAAGCGGGAGGTTACGAGCAGTACTTC
-,TRBJ2-2,15,TRBV25-1,-,CASTPGPTNTGELFF,TGTGCCAGCACGCCAGGGCCTACGAACACCGGGGAGCTGTTTTTT
-,TRBJ1-2,16,TRBV21-1,-,CASSKWGLGGIFGYTF,TGTGCCAGCAGCAAATGGGGTTTGGGGGGGATCTTCGGCTACACCTTC
few,TRBJ1-2,15,TRBV7-9,-,CASSQARDPNYGYTF,TGTGCCAGCAGCCAGGCGAGGGACCCTAACTATGGCTACACCTTC
-,TRBJ2-1,14,TRBV10-2,-,CASNLVAAGAEQFF,TGCGCCAGCAACCTAGTAGCGGCGGGGGCTGAGCAGTTCTTC
-,TRBJ1-1,14,TRBV6-2/TRBV6-3,TRBD1,CASSSQGKNTEAFF,TGTGCCAGCAGTTCACAGGGGAAGAACACTGAAGCTTTCTTT
-,TRBJ2-5,14,TRBV9,-,CASSVGWDQETQYF,TGTGCCAGCAGCGTAGGTTGGGACCAAGAGACCCAGTACTTC
-,TRBJ1-1,15,TRBV14,-,CASSRQGIMNTEAFF,TGTGCCAGCAGCAGGCAGGGTATTATGAACACTGAAGCTTTCTTT
-,TRBJ2-1,14,TRBV30,TRBD2,CAWKLAGLYNEQFF,TGTGCCTGGAAACTAGCGGGCCTTTACAATGAGCAGTTCTTC
once,TRBJ2-2,16,TRBV7-2,TRBD2,CASSLGGAGGGGELFF,TGTGCCAGCAGCTTAGGTGGAGCGGGAGGCGGCGGGGAGCTGTTTTTT
-,TRBJ1-1,14,TRBV3-1/TRBV3-2,-,CASSQARMNTEAFF,TGTGCCAGCAGCCAAGCTCGGATGAACACTGAAGCTTTCTTT
-,TRBJ1-2,17,TRBV28,-,CASSFLRSGGLGVGYTF,TGTGCCAGCAGTTTCCTCCGGTCCGGTGGGCTGGGGGTTGGCTACACCTTC
once,TRBJ2-7,15,TRBV11-2,TRBD2,CASSLEGFSGSLNYF,TGTGCCAGCAGCTTAGAGGGTTTTAGCGGGAGCCTCAATTACTTC
-,TRBJ1-1,13,TRBV5-1,-,CASSSGEQGNAFF,TGCGCCAGCAGCTCGGGCGAACAGGGTAACGCTTTCTTT
-,TRBJ1-2,13,TRBV3-1/TRBV3-2,-,CASSPPGGSGYTF,TGTGCCAGCAGCCCCCCCGGGGGCAGTGGCTACACCTTC
few,TRBJ1-5,14,TRBV10-3,-,CAISGSNSNQPQHF,TGTGCCATCAGTGGGAGCAATAGCAATCAGCCCCAGCATTTT
-,TRBJ1-1,13,TRBV9,-,CASSVVSGTEAFF,TGTGCCAGCAGCGTAGTAAGTGGAACTGAAGCTTTCTTT
-,TRBJ2-1,16,TRBV5-1,TRBD2,CASSGGTSGLLDEQFF,TGCGCCAGCAGCGGGGGGACTAGCGGGTTGCTGGATGAGCAGTTCTTC
-,TRBJ2-6,15,TRBV19,-,CASRGGNSGANVLTF,TGTGCCAGTAGAGGCGGGAACTCTGGGGCCAACGTCCTGACTTTC
once,TRBJ2-7,14,TRBV5-1,-,CASSFTSTSYEQYF,TGCGCCAGCAGCTTCACTAGCACCTCCTACGAGCAGTACTTC
-,TRBJ2-7,14,TRBV5-4,TRBD2,CASSLGGSSYEQYF,TGTGCCAGCAGCTTGGGCGGGAGCTCCTACGAGCAGTACTTC
-,TRBJ2-1,15,TRBV7-2,TRBD2,CASSLDGRPYNEQFF,TGTGCCAGCAGCTTAGACGGGAGGCCGTACAATGAGCAGTTCTTC
-,TRBJ1-1,14,TRBV18,TRBD1,CASSGQGDNTEAFF,TGTGCCAGCTCTGGACAGGGCGATAACACTGAAGCTTTCTTT
-,TRBJ2-1,15,TRBV6-5,TRBD2,CASRTGTSGHNEQFF,TGTGCCAGCAGGACCGGGACTAGCGGCCACAATGAGCAGTTCTTC
-,TRBJ2-2,15,TRBV15,-,CATSRDNLNTGELFF,TGTGCCACCAGCAGAGATAATCTGAACACCGGGGAGCTGTTTTTT
-,TRBJ1-2,15,TRBV27,-,CASTGTGQGYYGYTF,TGTGCCAGCACCGGAACGGGACAAGGGTACTATGGCTACACCTTC
-,TRBJ1-4,15,TRBV28,-,CASSFRFRGSEKLFF,TGTGCCAGCAGTTTCCGGTTTCGAGGGTCTGAAAAACTGTTTTTT
-,TRBJ2-7,12,TRBV3-1/TRBV3-2,-,CASSQVRFEQYF,TGTGCCAGCAGCCAAGTCAGGTTCGAGCAGTACTTC